This paragraph reports one T cell receptor (beta chain). The antigen is undetermined. Trimming left V 0 bases short and J 4 bases short, with 12 bases between. The CDR3 sequence is 15 residues long. CDR1 and CDR2 from the germline V gene are LGHNA and YNFKEQ. The PCR ran on 60 Vbeta and 13 Jbeta primers. The protocol was immunoSEQ multiplex PCR, while the TCRdb copy is restricted to in-frame clones and leaves out a portion. The repertoire holds 75,000 to 90,000 clones, approximately 70% seen once, with 8.5% to 14% in the top ten. The data originate from a study of cytomegalovirus exposure and HLA in healthy donors. Regarding the study as a whole: Analyses of presence/absence relied on an assumption of roughly uniform sequencing depth across donors. By a later analysis, the bulk of CMV-associated TCR beta chains appeared HLA-restricted. Later genetic work tied a missense DCLRE1C variant to beta-chain V and J trimming.

The receptor was derived from a woman in her 40s in good health and CMV-seropositive. The sequencing input was PBMCs. The chain has TRBV4-2 and TRBJ1-1; a weak D match, TRBD1 (6 bases). The CDR3 sequence is CASSQDHQGTTEAFF. The CDR3 coding sequence is TGTGCCAGCAGCCAAGATCATCAGGGGACCACTGAAGCTTTCTTT.